These T cell receptor beta chains were read from a single sample in a study of blood T cells in healthy people across ages. TCRdb reanalysed the 5' RACE reads using MiXCR and keeps one entry per CDR3 protein. The data hold over 950,000 distinct CDR3 sequences, with around 54% observed a single time. Source material: blood. These receptors were collected from a woman aged 60 to 75 in good health. Both conserved end residues are part of each CDR3. The order of the fields is D gene, J gene, clone size, V gene, CDR3 DNA, CDR3 protein. D genes are given only for firm matches. Expanded clones are given a class, and other clones once, few, many or no size at all.

D gene: -
J gene: TRBJ2-7
clone size: -
V gene: TRBV7-7
CDR3 DNA: TGTGCCAGCAGCCCTGGCGGACCAAAGGAGCAGTACTTC
CDR3 protein: CASSPGGPKEQYF

D gene: -
J gene: TRBJ2-6
clone size: few
V gene: TRBV28
CDR3 DNA: TGTGCCAGCAGTTTATATTTAGGGAGTGAGTTCGCTGGGGCCAACGTCCTGACTTTC
CDR3 protein: CASSLYLGSEFAGANVLTF

D gene: -
J gene: TRBJ2-3
clone size: -
V gene: TRBV20-1
CDR3 DNA: TGCAGCCCGAGGGTCCCTAGCACAGATACGCAGTATTTT
CDR3 protein: CSPRVPSTDTQYF

D gene: TRBD2
J gene: TRBJ2-5
clone size: few
V gene: TRBV4-1
CDR3 DNA: TGCGCCAGCAGCCACTCCGGGACTAGCGGGAGAGAGACCCAGTACTTC
CDR3 protein: CASSHSGTSGRETQYF

D gene: TRBD1
J gene: TRBJ2-7
clone size: -
V gene: TRBV6-2/TRBV6-3
CDR3 DNA: TGTGCCAGCAGTTCTGGGACAGGGCTACACTACGAGCAGTACTTC
CDR3 protein: CASSSGTGLHYEQYF

D gene: -
J gene: TRBJ2-3
clone size: once
V gene: TRBV3-1
CDR3 DNA: TGTGCCAGCAGCCTCCAGGGGCACGGGACAGATACGCAGTATTTT
CDR3 protein: CASSLQGHGTDTQYF

D gene: -
J gene: TRBJ2-5
clone size: -
V gene: TRBV4-3
CDR3 DNA: TGCGCCAGCAGCCCACGGGACGGCCACCAAGAGACCCAGTACTTC
CDR3 protein: CASSPRDGHQETQYF

D gene: -
J gene: TRBJ2-7
clone size: few
V gene: TRBV28
CDR3 DNA: TGTGCCAGCAGGGCGCCGGATGTCCCGCACTACGAGCAGTACTTC
CDR3 protein: CASRAPDVPHYEQYF

D gene: -
J gene: TRBJ2-2
clone size: -
V gene: TRBV12-3/TRBV12-4
CDR3 DNA: TGTGCCAGCAAAACGGGACACCTAAACACCGGGGAGCTGTTTTTT
CDR3 protein: CASKTGHLNTGELFF

D gene: TRBD1
J gene: TRBJ1-2
clone size: few
V gene: TRBV4-1
CDR3 DNA: TGCGCCAGCAGCCCAACGCCCGGACAGGGGGGCAACTATGGCTACACCTTC
CDR3 protein: CASSPTPGQGGNYGYTF

D gene: -
J gene: TRBJ2-7
clone size: few
V gene: TRBV12-3/TRBV12-4
CDR3 DNA: TGTGCCAGCAGTCCCGGACTATACAATGAGCAGTACTTC
CDR3 protein: CASSPGLYNEQYF

D gene: -
J gene: TRBJ2-3
clone size: -
V gene: TRBV7-2
CDR3 DNA: TGTGCCAGCAGCCGGAAGGGCAGGGGTACGCAGTATTTT
CDR3 protein: CASSRKGRGTQYF